This is a list of T cell receptor beta chains from one sample in a study of CD8 T cells in Susac syndrome. Each CDR3 protein gets one entry after TCRdb re-called the immunoSEQ multiplex PCR reads with MiXCR. The table lists hundreds of thousands of distinct CDR3 sequences, 93% of them singletons. The sequencing sample was made of CD4+ T cells from PBMCs. The receptors come from a human donor with multiple sclerosis. CDR3s leave out the opening cysteine and the closing phenylalanine or tryptophan.

>TRBV20-1
SARSWGDTGELF
>TRBV6-5
ASSYSGQGEEKLF
>TRBV6-2/TRBV6-3
ASSQPGLNEQF
>TRBV9
ASSTIPGQGLSGANVLT
>TRBV5-4
ASSRDLAVETQY
>TRBV2
ASSWAGQGASDTQY
>TRBV20-1
SATGLAGQETQY
>TRBV3-1
ASSHGIGTSVIGELF
>TRBV29-1
SVGRGGYEQY
>TRBV4-1
ASSQDPSIAF
>TRBV20-1
SAREGATIPEQY
>TRBV3-1
ASTGVDNSPLH
>TRBV14
ASSQGRYTEAF
>TRBV6-6
ASKGAGGYTEAF
>TRBV3-1
ASRAEGRETQY
>TRBV19
ASSIRVGYNEQF
>TRBV12-3/TRBV12-4
ASSPARGRGIQETQY
>TRBV2
ASSELSNQPQH
>TRBV24-1
ATSGSSSGNTIY
>TRBV2
ASSEALLGGRYGYT
>TRBV23-1
ASSQSSCRINTGELF
>TRBV3-1
ASSFGQGLETQY
>TRBV3-1
ASSQDRSGNTIY
>TRBV7-3
ASSLSLNNEQF
>TRBV4-1
ASSQDEAMKGQPQH
>TRBV2
ASSVQAVGELF
>TRBV6-1
ASREDPLANYGYT
>TRBV18
ASSPVRDYEQY
>TRBV15
ATSRLTGGWADTQY
>TRBV7-9
ASSLGLAGLTSTDTQY
>TRBV6-5
ASSYSGTGPRDQPQH
>TRBV12-3/TRBV12-4
ASSQGTGYEKLF
>TRBV4-1
ASRLYPDGTLTDTQY
>TRBV12-3/TRBV12-4
ASSLQVAFGETQY
>TRBV24-1
ASQTGLEGYNEQF
>TRBV4-1
ASSQTVNYNEQF
>TRBV29-1
SVLTAPPNYGYT
>TRBV19
ASSLDRGSGNTIY
>TRBV2
ASSESLLAGVPNEQF
>TRBV5-1
ASSPGDLNYGYT
>TRBV3-1
ASSQLSGRPWDTQY
>TRBV15
ATSTGGLRETQY
>TRBV6-1
ASSVYRYEQY
>TRBV5-1
ASSFQANTEAF